This TCR beta chain emerged from a study of blood T cell repertoires in COVID-19. On the study more broadly: Sources were T cells, B-cell-depleted T cells, or PBMCs; the material itself was cDNA or gDNA.

Produced via immunoSEQ multiplex PCR; TCRdb's table is partial and in-frame only. The sample has about 270,000 clones, 70% to 90% seen once; the top ten hold roughly 4%. The table lists this clone with a few counts. This CDR3 has 17 residues. Germline CDR1 and CDR2: SNHLY and FYNNEI. Unmatched junction bases numbered 11, after V lost 2 bases and J lost 6 bases. The chain joins TRBV2 to TRBJ2-2; 8 bases are a match to TRBD2. The sequencing input was PBMCs or T cells enriched from blood (not recorded which). The clonotype originates from a woman aged 30 to 39 with acute COVID-19. For the CDR3, the DNA is TGTGCCAGCAGTGAATTCGTTTCGGGAGGGCCGTCCGGGGAGCTGTTTTTT. This gives the protein CASSEFVSGGPSGELFF.